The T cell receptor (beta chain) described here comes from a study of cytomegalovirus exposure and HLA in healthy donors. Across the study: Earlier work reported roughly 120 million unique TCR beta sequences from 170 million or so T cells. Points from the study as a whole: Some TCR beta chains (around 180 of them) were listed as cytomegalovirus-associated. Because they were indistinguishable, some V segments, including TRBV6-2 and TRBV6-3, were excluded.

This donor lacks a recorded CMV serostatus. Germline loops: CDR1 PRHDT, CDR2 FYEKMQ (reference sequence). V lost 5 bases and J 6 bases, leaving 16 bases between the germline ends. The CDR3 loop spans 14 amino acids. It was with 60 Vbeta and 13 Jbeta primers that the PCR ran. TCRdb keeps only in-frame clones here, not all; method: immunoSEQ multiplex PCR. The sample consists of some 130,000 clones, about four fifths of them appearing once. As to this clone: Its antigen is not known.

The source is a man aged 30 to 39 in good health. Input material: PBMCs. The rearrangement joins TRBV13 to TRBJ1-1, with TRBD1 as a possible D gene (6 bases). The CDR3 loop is CASSPYTGTPEAFF. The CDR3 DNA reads TGTGCCAGCAGCCCCTATACAGGGACCCCTGAAGCTTTCTTT.